Presented here are 16 T cell receptor beta chains from one specimen sequenced in a study of Ad26.COV2.S vaccination and SARS-CoV-2 variants. The table came from immunoSEQ multiplex PCR; TCRdb's copy has only in-frame clones and leaves some out. In the table there are about 350,000 clones, approximately 90% of which are singletons. Treatment specified: around 19 received Ad26.COV2.S at low or high dose, single or two shots; 5 received placebo; per-sample allocation not given. The investigators took samples on day 63 after the first vaccine or placebo injection. Sequencing used peripheral blood, obtained in a trial of Ad26.COV2.S vaccine versus placebo. These receptors all come from a person between 18 and 59 years old who received the Ad26.COV2.S COVID-19 vaccine or a placebo.

The gene calls are TRBV6-2 or TRBV6-3 and TRBJ2-7; possibly TRBD2 for D (5 bases). Germline V gene lookup returns CDR1 MNHEY and CDR2 SVGEGT. This CDR3 has 12 amino acids. V lost 2 bases, J lost 3 bases, and 5 bases lay in between. DNA for the CDR3: TGTGCCAGCAGTTACCGGGACTACGAGCAGTACTTC. This translates into CASSYRDYEQYF.

J is TRBJ2-7 and V is TRBV19; tentatively, D is TRBD1 or TRBD2 (6 bases each). The length of the CDR3 is 14 residues. V was clipped by 5 bases and J by 6 bases, with 17 bases between them. Germline CDR1 and CDR2: LNHDA and SQIVND (reference sequence). The DNA for the CDR3 is TGTGCCAGTAGTGTCGGGGGCGCATTTTCCGAGCAGTACTTC. Translated: CASSVGGAFSEQYF. The whole variable domain, remainder taken from reference TRBV19 and TRBJ2-7, is DGGITQSPKYLFRKEGQNVTLSCEQNLNHDAMYWYRQDPGQGLRLIYYSQIVNDFQKGDIAEGYSVSREKKESFPLTVTSAQKNPTAFYLCASSVGGAFSEQYFGPGTRLTVT.

The gene calls are TRBV7-9 and TRBJ2-2; 9 bases match TRBD2. With V trimmed by 4 bases and J by 6 bases, 9 bases remained unmatched. Germline V CDR1 and CDR2: SEHNR, FQNEAQ (reference sequence). The CDR3 loop spans 16 amino acids. CDR3 amino acids: CASSSGLARFSGELFF. CDR3 nucleotides: TGTGCCAGCAGCTCCGGACTAGCGAGGTTTTCCGGGGAGCTGTTTTTT.

This rearrangement joins TRBV19 to TRBJ2-2, with 7 bases that match TRBD1. The CDR3 runs to 13 residues. Germline trimming cut 7 bases from V and 5 bases from J; bases unmatched to any gene: 4. CDR1 LNHDA and CDR2 SQIVND come from the germline V gene (reference sequence). The CDR3, as DNA: TGTGCCAGTACAAGGGGGCAGACCGGGGAGCTGTTTTTT. Protein product: CASTRGQTGELFF. Full variable domain (remainder filled in from reference TRBV19 and TRBJ2-2): DGGITQSPKYLFRKEGQNVTLSCEQNLNHDAMYWYRQDPGQGLRLIYYSQIVNDFQKGDIAEGYSVSREKKESFPLTVTSAQKNPTAFYLCASTRGQTGELFFGEGSRLTVL.

The chain employs TRBV11-1 and TRBJ2-7; TRBD1 agrees at 9 bases. V was pared by 5 bases and J by 3 bases, with 5 bases of the junction left unmatched. Germline lookup yields CDR1 SGHAT and CDR2 FQDESV (reference sequence). The CDR3 length is 14 residues. The CDR3 here is CASSPRDRDYEQYF. The CDR3 coding sequence is TGTGCCAGCAGCCCCCGGGACAGGGACTACGAGCAGTACTTC.

This clone appeared once. The chain links TRBV5-4 to TRBJ1-5; TRBD1 agrees at 7 bases. The CDR3 has 20 residues. The germline V gene encodes CDR1 SGHNT and CDR2 YYREEE (reference sequence). Trimming at V came to 5 bases and at J to 0 bases, leaving 20 bases not matched to a gene. The DNA for the CDR3 is TGTGCCAGCAGTTTGCGGGGCCTAAACTACAGGGGATCTAGCAATCAGCCCCAGCATTTT. Amino acids: CASSLRGLNYRGSSNQPQHF.

This clone was seen a few times. This chain connects TRBV13 to TRBJ1-1; D is unresolved. This CDR3 spans 14 amino acids. Trimming pared 0 bases from V and 1 base from J, leaving 6 bases between. Per germline, CDR1 PRHDT and CDR2 FYEKMQ (reference sequence). The CDR3 DNA reads as TGTGCCAGCAGCTTAGGGTCAACGAACACTGAAGCTTTCTTT. Protein: CASSLGSTNTEAFF.

V is TRBV7-3 and J is TRBJ1-1; D may be TRBD1 (5 bases). The germline V gene has CDR1 SGHTA and CDR2 FQGTGA. V was shortened by 6 bases and J by 3 bases, with 11 bases between the two germline ends. CDR3 size: 13 residues. CDR3 in DNA: TGTGCCAGCAGTCTTCAGGGCGACACTGAAGCTTTCTTT. Its protein is CASSLQGDTEAFF.

The genes are TRBV7-9 and TRBJ2-7, with 7 bases matching TRBD2. The CDR3 is 16 residues long. The germline V gene has CDR1 SEHNR and CDR2 FQNEAQ (reference sequence). V was pared by 5 bases and J by 3 bases, with 13 bases of the junction left unmatched. CDR3 nucleotide sequence: TGTGCCAGCAGCCGATACCCTAGCGGCCTGAACTACGAGCAGTACTTC. Its protein is CASSRYPSGLNYEQYF.

This chain uses TRBV3-1 (or the pseudogene TRBV3-2) with TRBJ2-5; no clear D gene. CDR1 and CDR2 (germline): LGHDT, YNNKEL (reference sequence). The CDR3 runs to 13 residues. The V end was cut by 1 base, the J end by 0 bases, with 3 bases between. In DNA, the CDR3 is TGTGCCAGCAGCCAAGGCGACCAAGAGACCCAGTACTTC. This gives the protein CASSQGDQETQYF.

The chain has TRBV4-3 and TRBJ2-1; D tentatively reads TRBD1 or TRBD2 (5 bases each). The germline V gene has CDR1 LGHNA and CDR2 YSLEER. The V end lost 0 bases, the J end lost 8 bases, and 14 bases lay between the germline ends. The CDR3 has 15 amino acids. In DNA, the CDR3 is TGCGCCAGCAGCCAAGAACCTAGCCAGGGCCATGAGCAGTTCTTC. It specifies CASSQEPSQGHEQFF.

This clone is a singleton in its sample. The genes are TRBV10-3 and TRBJ1-2; D is unresolved. With 6 bases removed from V and 4 bases from J, the gap between germline ends came to 15 bases. This CDR3 is built from 14 residues. Germline CDR1 is ENHRY and CDR2 is SYGVKD. The CDR3 DNA sequence: TGTGCCATCAGGACGAGGTCCAGGACCTATGGCTACACCTTC. Its protein is CAIRTRSRTYGYTF.

This clone has just one count. The gene calls are TRBV18 and TRBJ1-4, with D unclear. Germline CDR1 and CDR2: KGHSH and LQKENI. Trimming took 6 bases from V and 0 from J, leaving 11 bases between them. This CDR3 has 15 amino acids. In nucleotides, the CDR3 is TGTGCCAGCTCGTCCTACAGATCAACTAATGAAAAACTGTTTTTT. Its protein product is CASSSYRSTNEKLFF.

The chain links TRBV28 to TRBJ2-1, with 10 positions matching TRBD2. The CDR3 consists of 16 residues. Trimming at V came to 7 bases and at J to 7 bases, leaving 13 bases not matched to a gene. Germline CDR1 MDHEN, CDR2 SYDVKM. CDR3 region: CASTQLSGRIGNEQFF. The CDR3 DNA follows: TGTGCCAGCACCCAACTTAGCGGGAGGATAGGTAATGAGCAGTTCTTC. The whole variable domain, remainder taken from reference TRBV28 and TRBJ2-1, is DVKVTQSSRYLVKRTGEKVFLECVQDMDHENMFWYRQDPGLGLRLIYFSYDVKMKEKGDIPEGYSVSREKKERFSLILESASTNQTSMYLCASTQLSGRIGNEQFFGPGTRLTVL.

V usage is TRBV28 and J usage is TRBJ2-1, with 8 bases fitting TRBD2. CDR3 length equals 16 residues. The germline V gene has CDR1 MDHEN and CDR2 SYDVKM. V was clipped by 6 bases and J by 0 bases; unmatched bases: 7. CDR3 sequence: CASRRAGVFSYNEQFF. The CDR3 coding sequence is TGTGCCAGCAGAAGAGCGGGAGTGTTCTCCTACAATGAGCAGTTCTTC.

In DNA form, the CDR3 reads TGTGCCACCAGCAGAGATTTGGCTAGCGCAGATACGCAGTATTTT. Translating gives CATSRDLASADTQYF. This rearrangement joins TRBV15 to TRBJ2-3, with D tentatively TRBD2 (6 bases). Germline CDR1 and CDR2: LNHNV and YYDKDF (reference sequence). This CDR3 has 15 amino acids. Trimming took 0 bases from V and 4 from J, leaving 11 bases between them.